These T cell receptor beta chains were read from a single sample in a study of shared clonotypes between healthy human individuals. Produced via immunoSEQ multiplex PCR; TCRdb's table is partial and in-frame only. In the table there are hundreds of thousands of clones, 97% of which are singletons. Sequenced input: naive CD4+ T cells sorted from blood. These receptors were collected from a woman aged 25 to 45 in good health. The CDR3 runs from the conserved cysteine through the conserved F or W. Each record gives: V gene, J gene, CDR3 protein.

>TRBV6-1|TRBJ2-3
CASTSMDTQYF
>TRBV4-2|TRBJ2-1
CASSQREYNEQFF
>TRBV5-1|TRBJ2-3
CASSPGTSGSSDTQYF
>TRBV10-3|TRBJ2-1
CAISGTSVSSYNEQFF
>TRBV28|TRBJ1-2
CASNIQGIYGYTF
>TRBV7-2|TRBJ1-2
CASSFDREGGYTF
>TRBV13|TRBJ2-1
CASSPLWREGPSSYNEQFF
>TRBV11-3|TRBJ1-1
CASTLRGAINTEAFF
>TRBV5-1|TRBJ2-7
CASSLEAGGEHEQYF
>TRBV7-9|TRBJ2-5
CASQVVGAGFETQYF
>TRBV5-1|TRBJ2-3
CASSSRADYSTDTQYF
>TRBV25-1|TRBJ2-1
CASSVGGPGDNEQFF
>TRBV28|TRBJ2-1
CASSLWPTSGRVNEQFF
>TRBV2|TRBJ2-2
CASSDFGTENTGELFF
>TRBV7-9|TRBJ2-5
CASSLGTAQETQYF
>TRBV25-1|TRBJ1-2
CASSSLFGRQGDGYTF
>TRBV7-9|TRBJ2-1
CASSYTSGSSSEQFF
>TRBV5-1|TRBJ2-2
CASRSSASNTGELFF
>TRBV29-1|TRBJ1-5
CSVKDRGSGQPQHF
>TRBV21-1|TRBJ2-7
CASSKGQAVFYEQYF
>TRBV7-9|TRBJ2-7
CASSLSGYEQYF
>TRBV11-2|TRBJ2-1
CASSTLHGGSSYNEQFF
>TRBV30|TRBJ1-6
CAWRQGRGSPLHF
>TRBV6-5|TRBJ2-3
CASSYSALSRAYTQYF
>TRBV19|TRBJ1-1
CASSIGVHTEAFF
>TRBV7-6|TRBJ2-5
CASSLGLAGAETETQYF